A selection of T cell receptor beta chains follows, all from one sample in a study of blood T cell repertoires in COVID-19. The protocol was immunoSEQ multiplex PCR, while the TCRdb copy is restricted to in-frame clones and leaves out a portion. The sample holds 150,000 to 200,000 clones, roughly 77% seen once. Sequencing was carried out using peripheral blood. The receptors were sampled from a woman in her thirties or forties with COVID-19, enrolled during active disease. Both conserved end residues are part of each CDR3. The D gene is left open where the match is weak.

cdr3_nt: TGTGCCAGCAGTCATGGGCAATTCCATGAAAAACTGTTTTTT; cdr3_aa: CASSHGQFHEKLFF; d_call: .; v_call: TRBV27; j_call: TRBJ1-4
cdr3_nt: TGTGCCAGCTCCCCACTGGACAGGGGTATAGAAAAACTGTTTTTT; cdr3_aa: CASSPLDRGIEKLFF; d_call: TRBD1; v_call: TRBV18; j_call: TRBJ1-4
cdr3_nt: TGCGCCAGCAGCCCCAGGACAGGGACGAACACCGGGGAGCTGTTTTTT; cdr3_aa: CASSPRTGTNTGELFF; d_call: TRBD1; v_call: TRBV4-1; j_call: TRBJ2-2
cdr3_nt: TGTGCCAGCGCTACAGGGAGTCAGCCCCAGCATTTT; cdr3_aa: CASATGSQPQHF; d_call: .; v_call: TRBV12-3/TRBV12-4; j_call: TRBJ1-5
cdr3_nt: TGTGCCTGGAGTGGTAGGGGATGGGTGACCCAGTACTTC; cdr3_aa: CAWSGRGWVTQYF; d_call: .; v_call: TRBV30; j_call: TRBJ2-5
cdr3_nt: TGCGCCAGCAGCTTGAGCCAAACCCAGTACTTC; cdr3_aa: CASSLSQTQYF; d_call: .; v_call: TRBV5-1; j_call: TRBJ2-5
cdr3_nt: TGTGCCAGTAATCACCTGAGCTCCTATAATTCACCCCTCCACTTT; cdr3_aa: CASNHLSSYNSPLHF; d_call: .; v_call: TRBV19; j_call: TRBJ1-6
cdr3_nt: TGTGCCAGCAGAGGTGGACTAGCGGGAGGGTGGTACAATGAGCAGTTCTTC; cdr3_aa: CASRGGLAGGWYNEQFF; d_call: TRBD2; v_call: TRBV2; j_call: TRBJ2-1
cdr3_nt: TGTGCCAGTAGTATAGTCCCACAGGGGGCCCTAAATGAGCAGTTCTTC; cdr3_aa: CASSIVPQGALNEQFF; d_call: TRBD1; v_call: TRBV19; j_call: TRBJ2-1
cdr3_nt: TGTGCCAGCAGTTTCGCTAGTAGGGGCGGATCACCCCTCCACTTT; cdr3_aa: CASSFASRGGSPLHF; d_call: .; v_call: TRBV27; j_call: TRBJ1-6
cdr3_nt: TGTGCCAGCAGCCCCCGCCGGTGGGGAGAAAGCACAGATACGCAGTATTTT; cdr3_aa: CASSPRRWGESTDTQYF; d_call: .; v_call: TRBV9; j_call: TRBJ2-3
cdr3_nt: TGTGCCAGCACCCTCGTGGGAGCTGGCACTGAAGCTTTCTTT; cdr3_aa: CASTLVGAGTEAFF; d_call: .; v_call: TRBV6-5; j_call: TRBJ1-1
cdr3_nt: TGTGCCAGCAGCAGACAGGGGGCCGGGAACACTGAAGCTTTCTTT; cdr3_aa: CASSRQGAGNTEAFF; d_call: TRBD1; v_call: TRBV7-9; j_call: TRBJ1-1
cdr3_nt: TGTGCCAGCAGCCCTAAGACAGGGTTGCGCGAGCAGTACTTC; cdr3_aa: CASSPKTGLREQYF; d_call: TRBD1; v_call: TRBV11-1; j_call: TRBJ2-7
cdr3_nt: TGCAGTGCTAGTGGGTTGGGGGGACTCCAAGAGACCCAGTACTTC; cdr3_aa: CSASGLGGLQETQYF; d_call: .; v_call: TRBV20-1; j_call: TRBJ2-5
cdr3_nt: TGTGCCAGCAGCTTAGTGGGAGGACAGGGCCGTCAAACCTTC; cdr3_aa: CASSLVGGQGRQTF; d_call: TRBD1; v_call: TRBV7-9; j_call: TRBJ1-2